Presented here are 4 T cell receptor beta chains from one specimen sequenced in a study of blood T cell repertoires in COVID-19. The table came from immunoSEQ multiplex PCR; TCRdb's copy has only in-frame clones and leaves some out. The sample carries 50,000 to 60,000 clones, 65% to 85% recorded once. Sequencing was carried out using peripheral blood. Receptor source: a middle-aged man with acute or convalescent COVID-19.

Ten or more counts support this clone. This chain connects TRBV5-1 to TRBJ2-1; TRBD2 matches 9 bases. V lost 0 bases to trimming and J lost 7 bases; unmatched junction nucleotides: 8. CDR1 and CDR2 from the germline V gene are SGHRS and YFSETQ. The CDR3 extends over 16 amino acids. This CDR3 reads CASSLGLAGQQNEQFF. The CDR3, as DNA: TGCGCCAGCAGCTTGGGCCTAGCGGGACAGCAAAATGAGCAGTTCTTC.

This sequence joins TRBV19 and TRBJ1-5; D not resolved. The V gene lost 6 bases and the J gene lost 0 bases, with 9 bases spanning the gap. This CDR3 spans 14 amino acids. CDR1 is LNHDA and CDR2 is SQIVND in the germline V gene (reference sequence). CDR3 coding DNA: TGTGCCAGTAGCGAAGCAAATAGCAATCAGCCCCAGCATTTT. As protein: CASSEANSNQPQHF. Full variable domain (rest looked up from reference TRBV19 and TRBJ1-5): DGGITQSPKYLFRKEGQNVTLSCEQNLNHDAMYWYRQDPGQGLRLIYYSQIVNDFQKGDIAEGYSVSREKKESFPLTVTSAQKNPTAFYLCASSEANSNQPQHFGDGTRLSIL.

The chain combines TRBV6-5 with TRBJ2-4; D uncertain. The CDR3 loop spans 14 amino acids. Germline assignment: CDR1 MNHEY and CDR2 SVGAGI. Trimming took 5 bases from V and 6 from J, leaving 14 bases between them. In DNA form, the CDR3 reads TGTGCCAGCAGTCGAGACCAAGGCGGAAACATTCAGTACTTC. As protein: CASSRDQGGNIQYF.

The chain couples TRBV5-4 to TRBJ2-2; TRBD1 is a possible D gene (6 bases). The germline gives CDR1 SGHNT, CDR2 YYREEE (reference sequence). This CDR3 has 14 amino acids. The V end was cut by 5 bases, the J end by 4 bases, with 12 bases between. The CDR3 is CASRIGQITGELFF. The CDR3 DNA sequence: TGTGCCAGCAGAATTGGACAGATCACCGGGGAGCTGTTTTTT.